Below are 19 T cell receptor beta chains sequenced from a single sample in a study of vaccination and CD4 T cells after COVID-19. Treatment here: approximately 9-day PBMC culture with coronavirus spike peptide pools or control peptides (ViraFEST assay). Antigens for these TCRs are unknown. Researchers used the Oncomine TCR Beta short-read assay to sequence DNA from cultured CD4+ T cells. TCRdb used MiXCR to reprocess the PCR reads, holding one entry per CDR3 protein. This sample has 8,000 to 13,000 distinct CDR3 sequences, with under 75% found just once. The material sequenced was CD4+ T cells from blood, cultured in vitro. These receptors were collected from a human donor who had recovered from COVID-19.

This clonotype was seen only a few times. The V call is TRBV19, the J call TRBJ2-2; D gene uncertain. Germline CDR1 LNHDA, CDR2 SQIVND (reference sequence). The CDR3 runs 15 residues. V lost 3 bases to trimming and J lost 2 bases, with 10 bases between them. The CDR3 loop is CASSISDGNTGELFF. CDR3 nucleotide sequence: TGTGCCAGTAGTATTTCGGACGGAAACACCGGGGAGCTGTTTTTT.

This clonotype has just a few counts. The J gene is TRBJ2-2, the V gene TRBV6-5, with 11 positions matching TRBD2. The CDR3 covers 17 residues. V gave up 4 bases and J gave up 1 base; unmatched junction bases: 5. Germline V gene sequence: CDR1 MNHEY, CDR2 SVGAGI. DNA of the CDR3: TGTGCCAGCAGTTTTACTAGCGGGAGAGGGAACACCGGGGAGCTGTTTTTT. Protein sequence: CASSFTSGRGNTGELFF.

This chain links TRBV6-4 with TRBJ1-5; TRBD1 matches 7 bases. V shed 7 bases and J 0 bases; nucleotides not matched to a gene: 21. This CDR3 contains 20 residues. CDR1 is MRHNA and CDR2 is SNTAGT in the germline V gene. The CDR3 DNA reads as TGTGCCAGCAAGATCCGGGACAGCGGACCCACGGAAGATAGCAATCAGCCCCAGCATTTT. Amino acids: CASKIRDSGPTEDSNQPQHF.

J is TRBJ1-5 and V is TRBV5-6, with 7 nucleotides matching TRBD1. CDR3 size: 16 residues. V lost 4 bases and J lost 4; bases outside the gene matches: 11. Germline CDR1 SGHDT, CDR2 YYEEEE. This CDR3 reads CASSASTGLPNQPQHF. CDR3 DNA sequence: TGTGCCAGCAGCGCCTCGACAGGGTTGCCGAATCAGCCCCAGCATTTT.

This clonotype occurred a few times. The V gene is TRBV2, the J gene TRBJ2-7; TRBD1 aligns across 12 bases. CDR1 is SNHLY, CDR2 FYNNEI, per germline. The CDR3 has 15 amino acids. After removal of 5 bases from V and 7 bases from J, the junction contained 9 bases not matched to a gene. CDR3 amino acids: CASSLLGQGAGEQYF. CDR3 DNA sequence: TGTGCCAGCAGTTTGCTGGGACAGGGGGCAGGGGAGCAGTACTTC.

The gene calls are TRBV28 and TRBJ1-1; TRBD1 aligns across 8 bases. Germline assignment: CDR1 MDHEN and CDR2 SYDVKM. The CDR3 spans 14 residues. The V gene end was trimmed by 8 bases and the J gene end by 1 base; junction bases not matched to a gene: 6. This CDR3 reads CASRWGTGNTEAFF. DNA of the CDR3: TGTGCCAGCCGGTGGGGGACAGGGAACACTGAAGCTTTCTTT.

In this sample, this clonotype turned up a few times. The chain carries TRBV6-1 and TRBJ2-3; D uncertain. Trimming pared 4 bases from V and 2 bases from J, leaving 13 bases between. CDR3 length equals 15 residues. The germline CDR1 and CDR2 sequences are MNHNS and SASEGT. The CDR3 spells CASSVDVSSTDTQYF. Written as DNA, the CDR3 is TGTGCCAGCAGTGTAGATGTATCTTCCACAGATACGCAGTATTTT.

The CDR3 DNA follows: TGTGCCAGCAGCCTGAAGACAAACTATGGCTACACCTTC. This translates into CASSLKTNYGYTF. J is TRBJ1-2 and V is TRBV5-4; the D is unclear. Trimming removed 4 bases from V and 2 bases from J, with 9 bases in between. CDR3 length: 13 residues. CDR1 is SGHNT and CDR2 is YYREEE in the germline V gene (reference sequence).

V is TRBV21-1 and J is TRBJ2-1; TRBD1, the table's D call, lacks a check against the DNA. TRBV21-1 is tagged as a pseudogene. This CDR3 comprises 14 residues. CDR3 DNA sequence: TGTGCCAGCAGCAGGGGGGACCAAGCGAATGAGCAGTTCTTC. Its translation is CASSRGDQANEQFF.

The CDR3 DNA sequence: TGTGCCAGCACCATAATTATGACAGGGATGAACACTGAAGCTTTCTTT. Translating it yields CASTIIMTGMNTEAFF. The chain is built from TRBV12-3 or TRBV12-4 and TRBJ1-1; 7 nucleotides agree with TRBD1. The CDR3 covers 16 residues. The trim removed 7 bases at V and 0 bases at J, leaving 11 bases unmatched.

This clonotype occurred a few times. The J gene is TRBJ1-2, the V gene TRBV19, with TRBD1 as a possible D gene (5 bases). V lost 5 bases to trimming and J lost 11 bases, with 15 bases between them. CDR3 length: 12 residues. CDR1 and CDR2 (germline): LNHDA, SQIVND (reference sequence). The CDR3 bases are TGTGCCAGTAGTCCTGGACCCGAGGGGTACACCTTC. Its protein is CASSPGPEGYTF.

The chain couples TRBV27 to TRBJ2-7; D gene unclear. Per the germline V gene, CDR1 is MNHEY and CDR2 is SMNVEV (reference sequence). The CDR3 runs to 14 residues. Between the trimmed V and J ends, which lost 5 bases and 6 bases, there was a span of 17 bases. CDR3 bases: TGTGCCAGCAGTCTCCAAACGGGTGGGCGCGAGCAGTACTTC. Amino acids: CASSLQTGGREQYF.

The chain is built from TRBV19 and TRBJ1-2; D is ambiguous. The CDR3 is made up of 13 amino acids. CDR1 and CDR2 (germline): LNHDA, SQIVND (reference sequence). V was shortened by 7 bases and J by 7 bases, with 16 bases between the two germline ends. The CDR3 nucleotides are TGTGCCAGTACCCGATACGGGGTGACTGGCTACACCTTC. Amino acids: CASTRYGVTGYTF. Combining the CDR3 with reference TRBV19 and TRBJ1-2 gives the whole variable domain DGGITQSPKYLFRKEGQNVTLSCEQNLNHDAMYWYRQDPGQGLRLIYYSQIVNDFQKGDIAEGYSVSREKKESFPLTVTSAQKNPTAFYLCASTRYGVTGYTFGSGTRLTVV.

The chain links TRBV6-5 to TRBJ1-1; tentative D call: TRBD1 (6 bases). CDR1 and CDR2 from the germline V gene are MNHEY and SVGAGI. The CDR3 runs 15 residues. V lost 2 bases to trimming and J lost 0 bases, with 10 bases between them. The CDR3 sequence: CASSYGGRMNTEAFF. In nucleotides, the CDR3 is TGTGCCAGCAGTTACGGGGGGCGAATGAACACTGAAGCTTTCTTT.

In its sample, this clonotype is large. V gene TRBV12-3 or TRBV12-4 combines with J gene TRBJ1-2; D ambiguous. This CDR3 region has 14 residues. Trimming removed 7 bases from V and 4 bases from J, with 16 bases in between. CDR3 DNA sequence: TGTGCCAGCACCTCTGGAATGTGGACCTATGGCTACACCTTC. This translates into CASTSGMWTYGYTF.

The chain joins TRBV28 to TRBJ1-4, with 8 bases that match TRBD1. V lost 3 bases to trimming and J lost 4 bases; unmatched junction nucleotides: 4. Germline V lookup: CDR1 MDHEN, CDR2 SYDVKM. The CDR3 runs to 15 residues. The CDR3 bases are TGTGCCAGCAGTTTGACAGGGGAGGGTAATGAAAAACTGTTTTTT. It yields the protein CASSLTGEGNEKLFF.

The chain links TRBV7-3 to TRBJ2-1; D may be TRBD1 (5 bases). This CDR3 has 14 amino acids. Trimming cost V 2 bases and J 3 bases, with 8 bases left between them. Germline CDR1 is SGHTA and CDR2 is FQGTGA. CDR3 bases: TGTGCCAGCAGCTTACAGGGAATCTACAATGAGCAGTTCTTC. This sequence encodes CASSLQGIYNEQFF.

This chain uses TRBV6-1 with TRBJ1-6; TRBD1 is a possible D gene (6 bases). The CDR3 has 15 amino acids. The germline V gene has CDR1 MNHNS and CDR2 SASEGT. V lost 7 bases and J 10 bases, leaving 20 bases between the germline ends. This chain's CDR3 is CASNRGRQGKSPLHF. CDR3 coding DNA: TGTGCCAGCAACCGGGGACGGCAGGGGAAGTCACCCCTCCACTTT.

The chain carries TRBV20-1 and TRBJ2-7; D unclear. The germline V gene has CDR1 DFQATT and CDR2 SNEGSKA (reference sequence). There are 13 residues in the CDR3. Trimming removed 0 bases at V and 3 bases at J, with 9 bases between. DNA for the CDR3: TGCAGTGCTAGAGATTCTAGAAGCTACGAGCAGTACTTC. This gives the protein CSARDSRSYEQYF.